This TCR beta chain is from a study of tumor-infiltrating lymphocytes in primary liver carcinoma. About the study: Roughly 3.5 to 7.13 million productive TCRbeta reads were obtained per sample, with similar numbers across tissue types.

Total RNA amounting to 500 ng was the source from which TCR beta cDNA was made with a constant-region primer. TCR beta libraries came from three nested multiplex PCR rounds using slightly modified ARM-PCR. Forward primers for TRBV1-TRBV30 and a C-beta reverse primer served the first two PCR rounds, at around 9 cycles each. MiXCR, applied by TCRdb to the multiplex PCR reads, yields one record per CDR3 protein. The sample yields tens of thousands of distinct CDR3 sequences, roughly 74% seen once. From 20-30 mg of unsorted bulk tissue, DNA and RNA were co-extracted together. Comment on this clonotype: Its antigen remains unidentified.

The V and J ends lost 0 bases and 13 bases, in that order; junction bases with no gene match: 17. The CDR3 is 16 residues long. Per germline, CDR1 MGHRA and CDR2 YSYEKL. General study findings and limits: Reduced overlap was seen in tumor-adjacent and tumor-blood pairs versus tumor region pairs.

This TCR was sampled from a woman between 25 and 40 years old with primary liver carcinoma and hepatitis B virus infection. The genes are TRBV4-1 and TRBJ2-7, with 8 nucleotides matching TRBD1. Sequenced sample: tumor-adjacent normal liver tissue. The CDR3 bases are TGCGCCAGCAGCCAAGAGAGCGCGACAGGGGTCAACGAGCGATACTTC. Translating it yields CASSQESATGVNERYF.